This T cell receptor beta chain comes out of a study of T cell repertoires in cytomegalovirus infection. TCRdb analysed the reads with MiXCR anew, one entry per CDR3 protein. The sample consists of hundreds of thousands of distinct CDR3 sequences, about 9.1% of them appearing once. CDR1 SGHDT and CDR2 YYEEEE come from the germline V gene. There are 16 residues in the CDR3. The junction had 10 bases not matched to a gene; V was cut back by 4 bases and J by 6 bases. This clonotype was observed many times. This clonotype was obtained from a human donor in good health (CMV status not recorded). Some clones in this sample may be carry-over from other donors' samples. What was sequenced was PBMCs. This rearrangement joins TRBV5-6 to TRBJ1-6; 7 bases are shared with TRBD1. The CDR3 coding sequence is TGTGCCAGCAGCCCGACCCAGGGGGTTAGTAATTCACCCCTCCACTTT. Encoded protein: CASSPTQGVSNSPLHF.